Following are 18 T cell receptor beta chains from one sample sequenced in a study of shared clonotypes between healthy human individuals (dated by TCRdb to 2019 to 2021). The method was the immunoSEQ multiplex PCR assay. TCRdb provides this immuneACCESS table in a form limited to in-frame rearrangements. Some clones are lacking; in checked studies, under half of them reflect an unresolved V gene, and why the rest are absent is not known. This sample lists 950,000 to 1,100,000 clones; around 76% were detected once. The top ten clonotypes cover roughly 1.4% of the sample. Sequenced: memory CD4+ T cells sorted from blood. Read against the paper, the sample's cell subset or site label means: CD45RA-negative fraction. These TCRs come from a man aged 18 to 35 in good health.

The chain recombines TRBV6-1 with TRBJ2-3; D is uncertain. Germline lookup yields CDR1 MNHNS and CDR2 SASEGT. V lost 2 bases to trimming and J lost 6 bases, with 6 bases between them. The CDR3 totals 12 residues. The CDR3 region has the DNA TGTGCCAGCAGTGAATTCTGGGATACGCAGTATTTT. Translation: CASSEFWDTQYF.

The chain combines TRBV18 with TRBJ2-1, with 9 bases matching TRBD2. J was trimmed by 5 bases and V by 0 bases; bases with no gene match: 5. This CDR3 comprises 16 residues. Germline V gene data show CDR1 as KGHSH and CDR2 as LQKENI. The CDR3 region is CASSPPSGRQNNEQFF. Here the CDR3 DNA reads TGTGCCAGCTCACCACCGAGCGGGAGGCAAAACAATGAGCAGTTCTTC.

This clone was observed a handful of times. The rearrangement uses TRBV28 and TRBJ1-4; the match to TRBD1 covers 8 bases. Germline V lookup: CDR1 MDHEN, CDR2 SYDVKM. With 4 bases clipped from V and 6 bases from J, the junction kept 7 bases outside the gene matches. The CDR3 runs to 15 residues. This CDR3 is CASSSRQGFDEKLFF. The CDR3, as DNA: TGTGCCAGCAGTTCCAGACAGGGGTTTGATGAAAAACTGTTTTTT. The full variable domain, completed using reference TRBV28 and TRBJ1-4, is DVKVTQSSRYLVKRTGEKVFLECVQDMDHENMFWYRQDPGLGLRLIYFSYDVKMKEKGDIPEGYSVSREKKERFSLILESASTNQTSMYLCASSSRQGFDEKLFFGSGTQLSVL.

The rearrangement links TRBV18 to TRBJ2-5; 7 bases match TRBD2. The length of the CDR3 is 15 residues. J was trimmed by 2 bases and V by 0 bases; bases with no gene match: 3. Germline CDR1 reads KGHSH; CDR2 reads LQKENI. In nucleotides, the CDR3 is TGTGCCAGCTCACCACCCAGCGGGAAACAAGAGACCCAGTACTTC. This sequence encodes CASSPPSGKQETQYF.

The CDR3 nucleotides read TGTGCCAGCAGCACACTTGGGCAGGGCAATCAGCCCCAGCATTTT. Protein: CASSTLGQGNQPQHF. The chain carries TRBV6-1 and TRBJ1-5; D ambiguous. Looked up from germline, CDR1 is MNHNS and CDR2 is SASEGT. V was trimmed by 6 bases and J by 2 bases, leaving 14 bases between them. This CDR3 is built from 15 residues.

Regarding this clone: A single base is all that separates this from a far larger clone, so a read error is likely. The chain uses TRBV10-3 and TRBJ1-2; 7 positions agree with TRBD1. CDR3 size: 12 residues. Trimming cost V 4 bases and J 6 bases; bases outside gene matches: 2. Germline CDR1 and CDR2: ENHRY and SYGVKD. The CDR3 DNA reads as TGTGCCATCAGTGGGGACAGCAATGGCTACACCTTC. This sequence encodes CAISGDSNGYTF.

Concerning this clone itself: The sample contains more than one DNA sequence encoding this CDR3. The genes are TRBV18 and TRBJ2-3; unclear D gene. There are 13 residues in the CDR3. V dropped 3 bases and J dropped 0 bases, with 4 bases sitting between them. CDR1 is KGHSH and CDR2 is LQKENI in the germline V gene. The CDR3 is CASSPPSTDTQYF. CDR3 DNA: TGTGCCAGCTCACCTCCGAGCACAGATACGCAGTATTTT. The entire variable domain, with the rest obtained from reference TRBV18 and TRBJ2-3, is as follows: NAGVMQNPRHLVRRRGQEARLRCSPMKGHSHVYWYRQLPEEGLKFMVYLQKENIIDESGMPKERFSAEFPKEGPSILRIQQVVRGDSAAYFCASSPPSTDTQYFGPGTRLTVL.

Turning to this clone: This clone may be a read error of a much larger clone one base away. This chain's CDR3 is CASSLGAGELFF. The DNA of the CDR3 is TGTGCCAGCAGCTTAGGAGCCGGGGAGCTGTTTTTT. The chain joins TRBV7-2 to TRBJ2-2; D ambiguous. The germline V and J ends were trimmed by 1 base and 6 bases, with 3 bases remaining between them. Germline CDR1 reads SGHTA; CDR2 reads FQGNSA. There are 12 residues in the CDR3.

In DNA form, the CDR3 reads TGCGCCAGCAGCCCCACAGCCTTCCGGAACACCGGGGAGCTGTTTTTT. Translation: CASSPTAFRNTGELFF. The rearrangement links TRBV5-1 to TRBJ2-2, with unresolved D. CDR1 and CDR2 from the germline V gene are SGHRS and YFSETQ. Trimming shortened V by 4 bases and J by 1 base, and 14 bases separated the two germline ends. This CDR3 has 16 amino acids.

This clone has a count of ten or more. The chain is built from TRBV28 and TRBJ1-2, with D maybe TRBD1 (6 bases). V lost 6 bases, J lost 0 bases, and 11 bases lay in between. CDR3 length equals 14 residues. The germline V gene encodes CDR1 MDHEN and CDR2 SYDVKM. CDR3 nucleotide sequence: TGTGCCAGCAGCTGGGGGGCAACTAACTATGGCTACACCTTC. Amino acids: CASSWGATNYGYTF.

This clone was seen only a few times. The V and J genes are TRBV14 and TRBJ2-3, with a possible D match to TRBD2 (6 bases). Trimming pared 4 bases from V and 7 bases from J, leaving 15 bases between. This CDR3 comprises 14 residues. Germline CDR1 reads SGHDN; CDR2 reads FVKESK. The CDR3 nucleotides are TGTGCCAGCAGCCGACTAGGGGCCGCAAATACGCAGTATTTT. Its translation: CASSRLGAANTQYF. Using reference TRBV14 and TRBJ2-3 for the parts outside the CDR3, the full variable domain is EAGVTQFPSHSVIEKGQTVTLRCDPISGHDNLYWYRRVMGKEIKFLLHFVKESKQDESGMPNNRFLAERTGGTYSTLKVQPAELEDSGVYFCASSRLGAANTQYFGPGTRLTVL.

The chain uses TRBV6-1 and TRBJ2-7; 7 bases match TRBD1. CDR1 and CDR2 from the germline V gene are MNHNS and SASEGT. The V segment lost 8 bases and the J segment 0 bases; nucleotides outside the gene matches: 7. There are 14 residues in the CDR3. The DNA of the CDR3 is TGTGCCAGCGGCTACAGGGGCAACTCCTACGAGCAGTACTTC. Its protein product is CASGYRGNSYEQYF.

The CDR3 is CATSSEAGAFNEKLFF. The CDR3 region has the DNA TGTGCCACCAGCAGTGAAGCCGGGGCTTTTAATGAAAAACTGTTTTTT. V usage is TRBV15 and J usage is TRBJ1-4, with D possibly being TRBD1 (5 bases). The CDR3 has 16 residues. V lost 3 bases, J lost 4 bases, and 15 bases lay in between. Germline CDR1 and CDR2: LNHNV and YYDKDF (reference sequence).

This clone was observed a few times. At the DNA level, this CDR3 is encoded by other sequences in the same sample as well. This chain uses TRBV5-1 with TRBJ2-7; D is unclear. This CDR3 region has 13 residues. The V gene's germline CDR1 is SGHRS and CDR2 YFSETQ. V was cut by 0 bases and J by 3 bases, with 7 bases left in between. CDR3: CASSLAGSYEQYF. CDR3 DNA: TGCGCCAGCAGCTTGGCAGGCAGCTACGAGCAGTACTTC.

The chain links TRBV4-3 to TRBJ2-1; 8 bases map to TRBD1. With V trimmed by 4 bases and J by 2 bases, 10 bases remained unmatched. CDR1 and CDR2 from the germline V gene are LGHNA and YSLEER. The CDR3 consists of 17 residues. The CDR3 here is CASSPQTGGQAYNEQFF. DNA for the CDR3: TGCGCCAGCAGCCCGCAGACCGGGGGACAGGCCTACAATGAGCAGTTCTTC.

The chain couples TRBV5-1 to TRBJ2-7; TRBD1 matches at 11 bases. Trimming cost V 3 bases and J 6 bases; bases outside gene matches: 5. The length of the CDR3 is 14 residues. Looked up from germline, CDR1 is SGHRS and CDR2 is YFSETQ. The CDR3 sequence is CASSWGQGESEQYF. In nucleotides, the CDR3 is TGCGCCAGCAGCTGGGGACAGGGGGAAAGCGAGCAGTACTTC.

As for this clone: Only one base separates this from a far larger clonotype, so it likely reflects a read error. As the CDR3 is not closed by the conserved phenylalanine or tryptophan, this likely results from a read error. The chain links TRBV6-1 to TRBJ1-6; D gene ambiguous. Germline CDR1 MNHNS, CDR2 SASEGT. The CDR3 extends over 14 amino acids. V lost 4 bases and J lost 9, with 13 bases in between. The CDR3 region has the DNA TGTGCCAGCAGTGCCTCCTGGGATACTTCACCCCTCCACTCT. Protein product: CASSASWDTSPLHS.

J is TRBJ2-5 and V is TRBV5-4; 8 nucleotides agree with TRBD1. This CDR3 comprises 13 residues. Germline lookup yields CDR1 SGHNT and CDR2 YYREEE (reference sequence). V shed 4 bases and J 5 bases; nucleotides not matched to a gene: 4. The CDR3 here is CASSSRGRETQYF. The CDR3 nucleotides read TGTGCCAGCAGCAGCAGGGGGCGGGAGACCCAGTACTTC.